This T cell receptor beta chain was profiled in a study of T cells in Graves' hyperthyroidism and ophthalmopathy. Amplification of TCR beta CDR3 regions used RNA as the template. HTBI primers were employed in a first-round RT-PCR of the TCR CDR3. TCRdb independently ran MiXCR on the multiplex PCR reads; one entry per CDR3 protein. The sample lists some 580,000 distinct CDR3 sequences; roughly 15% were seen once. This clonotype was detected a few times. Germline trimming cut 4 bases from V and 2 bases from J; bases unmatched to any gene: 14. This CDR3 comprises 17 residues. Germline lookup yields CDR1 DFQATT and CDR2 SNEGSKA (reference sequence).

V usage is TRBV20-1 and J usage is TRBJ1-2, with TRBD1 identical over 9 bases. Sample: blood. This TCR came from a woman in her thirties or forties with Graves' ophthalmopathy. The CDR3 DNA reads TGCAGTGCTACCAACACAGGGGGCCTCGATCCGAACTATGGCTACACCTTC. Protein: CSATNTGGLDPNYGYTF.